This TCR beta chain was captured by sequencing in a study of shared clonotypes between healthy human individuals. Sequencing was performed with immunoSEQ multiplex PCR; in TCRdb, only in-frame clones are kept and a portion is missing. Of fewer than 800,000 clones listed, about 92% are singletons. Regarding this clone: A far more abundant clone sits one base away, making this likely a read error.

Terminally differentiated effector memory CD45RA+ cells were excluded from the naive CD8 cells, which were CD45RO-negative and positively selected for CCR7. This CDR3 has 16 residues. V was pared by 9 bases and J by 7 bases, with 17 bases of the junction left unmatched. Germline V lookup: CDR1 MNHEY, CDR2 SMNVEV (reference sequence). Sample: naive CD8+ T cells sorted from blood. V and J are TRBV27 and TRBJ2-1, with TRBD2 matching 8 bases. The source of this sequence is a man younger than 45 in good health. CDR3 DNA sequence: TGTGCCAGTTGGGGGCCGGGACTAGGGGGGGGGAATGAGCAGTTCTTC. Translated, it gives CASWGPGLGGGNEQFF.